The T cell receptor beta chain under discussion was sequenced for a study of blood T cell repertoires in COVID-19. Using immunoSEQ multiplex PCR, the repertoire was profiled, and TCRdb retains in-frame clones only, with some absent. The table shows approximately 77,000 clones, with over 85% occurring only once. V dropped 1 base and J dropped 9 bases, with 13 bases sitting between them. CDR3 size: 14 residues. Germline V lookup: CDR1 MDHEN, CDR2 SYDVKM. Sequencing input: peripheral blood. This TCR derives from a man aged 50 or older with active COVID-19. The chain combines TRBV28 with TRBJ1-5; D possibly corresponds to TRBD1 (5 bases). This CDR3 reads CASSLSGARTPQHF. The CDR3 nucleotides read TGTGCCAGCAGTTTATCTGGGGCCCGAACGCCCCAGCATTTT.